The source of this TCR beta chain is a study of cytomegalovirus exposure and HLA in healthy donors listed by TCRdb under 2017. Turning to the overall study: An earlier analysis of approximately 640 of the donors reported about 290 Gb of sequence data and more than 90 million unique TCR beta sequences from about 180 million T cells. Typing coverage varied by locus: roughly 629-640 donors for A, B, C, DRB1 and DQB1; approximately 500 for DQA1; over 600 for DPA1; approximately 450 for DPB1. On average, over 200,000 unique TCR beta nucleotide sequences were sequenced per donor among a few hundred genotyped donors of the cohort, with around 19% of those sequences being non-productive. Rather than using new phenotypic data, the later analysis identified candidate immune exposures from TCR beta sequences and from how often those sequences occurred across donors. All discovery cohort repertoires had been generated using a single sequencing platform. An earlier analysis of around 580 of the donors used high-throughput TCR beta sequencing to judge whether each TCR beta V gene segment behaved as functional or pseudogenic. Roughly 5 DR-DQ haplotypes were handled as single units for association and clustering, since linkage in the cohort was strong. Among the approximately 420 genotyped donors, around 81% belonged to the genetic ancestry cluster associated with self-reported Caucasian donors. A later genetic analysis took genome-wide SNP genotypes for about 65% of the 666 donors and used that subset as a discovery cohort. The study aimed to test whether cataloging public T cell receptors could reveal signatures of past pathogen exposure. Both class I and class II loci were covered by HLA typing, at four-digit resolution. Alongside the repertoire data, information on donor age, sex, ethnicity and CMV serostatus was compiled. To predict cytomegalovirus infection status, the study brought together high-throughput TCR immunosequencing, statistical association of individual TCRs with disease status, and machine learning. An early release covering 500 to 750 HLA-typed donors comprised roughly 300 gigabases of sequencing data and around 86 million unique TCR sequences. The study used immunosequencing to profile the T cell repertoires of under 700 subjects and linked those repertoires to cytomegalovirus serostatus. A later analysis re-analyzed previously published TCR beta repertoires from 666 donors and added high-resolution HLA genotyping to study TCR occurrence patterns. In addition to the first cohort of 650 to 800 subjects, a separate validation cohort of 120 different subjects was used. General conclusions and limits of the study: Because HLA typing was unavailable for some donors at each locus, only the typed subset was used in association tests. The study listed 164 TCR beta chains as associated with cytomegalovirus. In a later analysis, TCR association rates were found to vary across HLA loci, with the most associated TCRs seen for DRB1 alleles and the fewest for HLA-C alleles. When HLA alleles, especially DR and DQ, strongly co-occurred, attributing TCR associations to individual alleles was difficult. The authors suggested that the approach could potentially be generalized to other disease states and immunological phenotypes. In vitro tests confirmed that a few of the cytomegalovirus-associated TCR beta chains recognize cytomegalovirus antigens. Most TCR sequences were seen in very few donors, while some public TCRs were found in many individuals. In a later genetic analysis, fewer N-insertions in productive TCRs were reported among donors in an Asian-associated ancestry cluster than the approximately 670-donor mean. Most CMV-associated TCR beta chains appeared to be HLA-restricted in a later analysis, and the HLA associations seemed to be driven largely by CMV exposure. In an earlier analysis of over 550 of the donors, most TCR beta V segments were observed in productive rearrangements about 90% or about 30% of the time, broadly matching IMGT annotations. Because counts were too low, under 20 rarely observed V segments, including chromosome 9 orphons, were left out of the earlier analysis of 587 of the donors. A later analysis reported that several top co-occurrence clusters appeared linked to parvovirus B19, influenza, CMV and Epstein-Barr virus. CMV serostatus was the only immune exposure information available for the cohort. Presence/absence analyses assumed roughly uniform sequencing depth across donors, an assumption that may not hold. The cohort was sequenced for TCR beta chains only, and without alpha or paired-chain data the features that could be detected were limited. Linkage disequilibrium might explain the correlated functional status among segregating V segments, but an unknown experimental factor could not be ruled out. Some IMGT-functional V segments, including TRBV6-2 and TRBV6-3, could not be distinguished by the 87-base-pair reads and were therefore excluded. In both the original and validation cohorts, the classifier was reported to diagnose cytomegalovirus status with high specificity and sensitivity. Compared with equally common non-associated chains, HLA-associated TCR beta chains in a later analysis were more clonally expanded and had lower generation probabilities. An association between a missense DCLRE1C variant and V-gene and J-gene trimming of TCR beta chains was found in a later genetic analysis and replicated in an independent cohort. Specific HLA alleles were associated with around 18,000 TCR beta sequences at a false discovery rate of 0.05 in a later analysis. A further reported finding was that TCR beta sequences accurately predicted the HLA-A and HLA-B alleles for most subjects in the first cohort. A cluster of highly shared sequence variants was judged likely to be a technical artifact of the sequencing pipeline.

Preparation of the library involved the immunoSEQ multiplex PCR assay. The multiplex PCR relied on a mix of 60 forward primers for TCR Vbeta segments and 13 reverse primers for TCR Jbeta segments. The CDR3 region of rearranged TCR beta genes was amplified from genomic DNA with a multiplex PCR assay. On the Illumina HiSeq System, the amplified TCR beta libraries were sequenced as 87-base-pair reads. On the study's bioinformatics: Across the 666 repertoires, a later analysis counted some 80 million unique TCR beta chains, 9.5 million to 12 million of which were shared by at least two donors. Raw reads were error-corrected and collapsed into unique sequences by a nearest-neighbor algorithm in which closely related sequences were merged to remove PCR and sequencing errors. V, D and J gene segments were assigned by aligning CDR3 sequences to IMGT reference sequences. For a sequence to be retained, a match of at least six nucleotides to both a V gene segment and a J gene segment was required. Rearrangements were classified as productive when the CDR3 lacked stop codons and remained in frame with V and J, and all other rearrangements were classified as non-productive. CDR3 was defined according to IMGT convention as the region running from the second conserved V-encoded cysteine to the conserved J-encoded phenylalanine. The earlier analysis of some 580 of the donors excluded any sequence lacking an unambiguous match to a single V gene segment. In an earlier analysis of 450 to 750 of the donors, a V segment was called functional when productive rearrangements were above 56.7%, and segregating when the standard deviation between donors exceeded 5%. A statistical classification framework was developed to diagnose cytomegalovirus status using the catalog of TCR beta chain sequences. In a later analysis, TCR nucleotide sequences were compared against IMGT/GENE-DB human TR gene sequences so that V and J genes could be assigned. A later analysis assigned CDR3 sequences and most-parsimonious VDJ recombination scenarios with the TCRdist pipeline. A later analysis defined each TCR beta chain by its CDR3 amino acid sequence plus V-gene family, and excluded reads lacking a unique V-gene family. In a later analysis, around 650 highly shared, low-generation-probability nucleotide sequences were removed to address suspected cross-contamination and a sequencing artifact. For each public chain, a later analysis derived a clonal expansion index from normalized ranks of inferred template counts within each repertoire. Generation probabilities in a later analysis came from a VDJ recombination model fitted to out-of-frame rearrangements, and those results were checked against IGoR. Hypergeometric tests were used in a later analysis to score TCR-TCR, TCR-HLA and TCR-CMV co-occurrence, with a repertoire-size bias correction applied to the TCR pairs. False discovery rates were estimated in a later analysis by permuting HLA or CMV assignments 20 times. A later analysis grouped co-occurring TCRs with DBSCAN, adding TCRdist sequence similarity when clustering within HLA-allele-positive subsets. For co-occurrence clustering, repertoires with fewer than 30,000 or more than 120,000 public chains were excluded, along with four to six repertoires with anomalous nucleotide sharing. TCRdb mirrors the immuneACCESS table, restricted to in-frame sequences. Some clones are absent from its copies; in checked studies, under half trace to an unresolved V gene, and the reason for the others is unknown. Clone size and the V and J calls come from that table; the DNA yielded D and trimming. The sample table contains more than 110,000 clones; only one count was recorded for about four fifths of them. The top ten hold 3% to 4% of the sample.

For this clone: This receptor's antigen is unknown. Base qualities are missing; no much larger clone stands one base away.

The CDR3 contains 14 residues, cysteine and phenylalanine counted. The read is trimmed to its CDR3 DNA, 42 bases read in frame from base 1. The junction shows trimming of 0 bases on V and 10 bases on J, and the gene matches do not reach 8 bases of it. CDR1 LGHNA and CDR2 YSLEER were looked up in the germline V gene. The cohort was made up of 500 to 800 healthy bone marrow donors. Cohort members were all nominally healthy when sampled, although unrecorded immune exposures were likely present. The donor tested CMV seronegative and was one of the 352 seronegative cohort members. A peripheral blood sample was collected from each donor, and TCR beta sequencing was performed on peripheral blood mononuclear cells. Genomic DNA was extracted from the blood cell samples with the Qiagen DNeasy Blood Extraction Kit.

The chain is assembled from TRBV4-3 and TRBJ1-2, with 7 bases matching TRBD1. This TCR came from a female donor in good health and CMV-seronegative. Sequencing input: PBMCs. Here the CDR3 is given as CASSQEFRGSDYTF. The DNA sequence follows: TGCGCCAGCAGCCAAGAATTCAGGGGGTCCGACTACACCTTC.